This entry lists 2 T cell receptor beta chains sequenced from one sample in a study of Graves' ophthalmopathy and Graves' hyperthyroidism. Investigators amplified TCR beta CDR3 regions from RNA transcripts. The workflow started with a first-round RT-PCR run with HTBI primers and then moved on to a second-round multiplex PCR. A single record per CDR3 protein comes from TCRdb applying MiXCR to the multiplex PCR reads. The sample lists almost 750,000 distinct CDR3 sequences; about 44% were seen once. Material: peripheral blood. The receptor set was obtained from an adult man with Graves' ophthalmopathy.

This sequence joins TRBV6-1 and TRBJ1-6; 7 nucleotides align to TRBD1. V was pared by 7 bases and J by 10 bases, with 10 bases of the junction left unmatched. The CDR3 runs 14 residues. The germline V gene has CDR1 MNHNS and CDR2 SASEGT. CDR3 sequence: CASIGRDRPSPLHF. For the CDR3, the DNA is TGTGCCAGCATCGGACGGGACAGACCCTCACCCCTCCACTTT.

The CDR3: CSARDAGQGIHEQYF. The CDR3 DNA is TGCAGTGCTAGAGATGCCGGACAGGGCATCCACGAGCAGTACTTC. This chain links TRBV20-1 with TRBJ2-7; TRBD1 aligns across 8 bases. V shed 0 bases and J 5 bases; nucleotides not matched to a gene: 9. The CDR3 has 15 residues. The V gene's germline CDR1 is DFQATT and CDR2 SNEGSKA (reference sequence).